The 17 T cell receptor beta chains below were found in one sample sequenced in a study of blood T cell repertoires in COVID-19. TCRdb keeps only in-frame clones here, not all; method: immunoSEQ multiplex PCR. The repertoire has about 43,000 clones, 86% of them found once; the top ten carry about 8.6%. The sample taken for sequencing was peripheral blood. Every receptor here comes from a man between 60 and 75 years old with active COVID-19.

The table lists this clone with a few counts. V and J are TRBV9 and TRBJ1-3; D is uncertain. This CDR3 contains 17 residues. Looked up from germline, CDR1 is SGDLS and CDR2 is YYNGEE. The V gene lost 4 bases and the J gene lost 0 bases, with 17 bases spanning the gap. CDR3: CASSPSLRDSSGNTIYF. In DNA form, the CDR3 reads TGTGCCAGCAGCCCCAGTTTGAGGGATTCCTCTGGAAACACCATATATTTT.

The chain uses TRBV9 and TRBJ2-6; 7 bases are shared with TRBD1. The length of the CDR3 is 19 residues. V lost 3 bases, J lost 0 bases, and 12 bases stayed unmatched. In germline, CDR1 is SGDLS, CDR2 YYNGEE. CDR3 sequence reads: CASSATSVRGFSGANVLTF. The CDR3 coding sequence is TGTGCCAGCAGCGCAACGTCTGTCAGGGGGTTCTCTGGGGCCAACGTCCTGACTTTC.

This clone was observed once. This chain links TRBV19 with TRBJ2-1; no reliable D call. CDR1 LNHDA and CDR2 SQIVND come from the germline V gene (reference sequence). The CDR3 has 15 residues. With 5 bases removed from V and 10 bases from J, the gap between germline ends came to 21 bases. The CDR3 is CASSLTAAPPREQFF. Written as DNA, the CDR3 is TGTGCCAGTAGTTTAACCGCGGCTCCCCCCCGAGAGCAGTTCTTC.

This clone was seen only a few times. The chain links TRBV12-5 to TRBJ2-1; possible D gene TRBD1, 6 bases. Germline loops: CDR1 LGHNT, CDR2 FRNRAP. The CDR3 is 15 residues long. Trimming removed 0 bases at V and 7 bases at J, with 13 bases between. In nucleotides, the CDR3 is TGTGCTAGTGGTTTGGTACAGGGTGCCCTAAATGAGCAGTTCTTC. It is translated as CASGLVQGALNEQFF. The full variable domain, rest sourced from reference TRBV12-5 and TRBJ2-1, is DARVTQTPRHKVTEMGQEVTMRCQPILGHNTVFWYRQTMMQGLELLAYFRNRAPLDDSGMPKDRFSAEMPDATLATLKIQPSEPRDSAVYFCASGLVQGALNEQFFGPGTRLTVL.

The rearrangement joins TRBV7-6 to TRBJ2-5; the match to TRBD2 covers 14 bases. This CDR3 region has 17 residues. Germline V gives CDR1 SGHVS, CDR2 FNYEAQ. J lost 1 base, V lost 4 bases, and 5 bases had no gene match. CDR3 sequence: CASSYGTSGSAQETQYF. CDR3 nucleotide sequence: TGTGCCAGCAGCTATGGGACTAGCGGGAGCGCCCAAGAGACCCAGTACTTC.

The chain combines TRBV7-9 with TRBJ1-4; a weak D match, TRBD1 (5 bases). This CDR3 is built from 16 residues. The V end was cut by 4 bases, the J end by 3 bases, with 15 bases between. The germline CDR1 and CDR2 sequences are SEHNR and FQNEAQ (reference sequence). The CDR3 loop reads CASSYSRGEANEKLFF. In nucleotides, the CDR3 is TGTGCCAGCAGCTATTCCCGGGGGGAAGCTAATGAAAAACTGTTTTTT.

The chain has TRBV3-1 (or the pseudogene TRBV3-2) and TRBJ1-4; no clear D gene. The CDR3 spans 17 residues. CDR1 is LGHDT and CDR2 is YNNKEL in the germline V gene (reference sequence). V was shortened by 0 bases and J by 3 bases, with 14 bases between the two germline ends. The CDR3 protein is CASSQEAASGANEKLFF. In DNA form, the CDR3 reads TGTGCCAGCAGCCAAGAGGCAGCATCGGGAGCTAATGAAAAACTGTTTTTT.

V gene TRBV11-2 combines with J gene TRBJ1-5; possibly TRBD1 for D (5 bases). Between the trimmed V and J ends, which lost 11 bases and 11 bases, there was a span of 13 bases. The CDR3 contains 10 residues. Per the germline V gene, CDR1 is SGHAT and CDR2 is FQNNGV. CDR3 protein: CARGYLAQHF. In DNA form, the CDR3 reads TGTGCCCGGGGGTATTTGGCCCAGCATTTT.

This rearrangement joins TRBV19 to TRBJ1-2, with 9 bases lining up with TRBD1. The CDR3 length is 13 residues. With V trimmed by 7 bases and J by 6 bases, 6 bases remained unmatched. The germline CDR1 and CDR2 sequences are LNHDA and SQIVND (reference sequence). The CDR3 nucleotides read TGTGCCAGTATAAGGACAGGGGAGGATGGCTACACCTTC. This gives the protein CASIRTGEDGYTF.

V and J are TRBV19 and TRBJ2-1; tentative D call: TRBD1 (6 bases). Germline loops: CDR1 LNHDA, CDR2 SQIVND (reference sequence). V was trimmed by 5 bases and J by 6 bases, leaving 11 bases between them. This CDR3 spans 13 amino acids. In DNA, the CDR3 is TGTGCCAGTAGTTATCAGGGGATCAATGAGCAGTTCTTC. Translated, it gives CASSYQGINEQFF.

The chain recombines TRBV10-3 with TRBJ2-7; 8 nucleotides line up with TRBD2. This CDR3 region has 14 residues. CDR1 ENHRY and CDR2 SYGVKD come from the germline V gene. The ends lost 3 bases at V and 5 bases at J; junction bases unmatched: 6. CDR3 coding DNA: TGTGCCATCAGTGACAGCGGGAGCCTGCACGAGCAGTACTTC. It codes for CAISDSGSLHEQYF.

The rearrangement uses TRBV4-1 and TRBJ1-3, with TRBD1 matching over 7 bases. The CDR3 is 15 residues long. Trimming took 4 bases from V and 4 from J; bases not matched to a gene: 7. Germline CDR1 is MGHRA and CDR2 is YSYEKL. The CDR3 DNA is TGCGCCAGCAGCCGCTTAGGGACAGCAGGAAACACCATATATTTT. Translation gives CASSRLGTAGNTIYF.

The rearrangement joins TRBV10-2 to TRBJ2-3; 7 positions agree with TRBD1. The CDR3 extends over 15 amino acids. Germline trimming cut 0 bases from V and 3 bases from J; bases unmatched to any gene: 3. Germline values: CDR1 WSHSY, CDR2 SAAADI. The CDR3 DNA reads TGCGCCAGCAGTGAGTCAGGGGGCCGTACAGATACGCAGTATTTT. Its protein is CASSESGGRTDTQYF.

The rearrangement joins TRBV9 to TRBJ1-6; TRBD1 might be the D (5 bases). Germline assignment: CDR1 SGDLS and CDR2 YYNGEE. The CDR3 has 15 amino acids. Trimming removed 0 bases at V and 7 bases at J, with 11 bases between. The CDR3 bases are TGTGCCAGCAGCGTAGACTGGGGCGGCAATTCACCCCTCCACTTT. Amino acids: CASSVDWGGNSPLHF.

The chain links TRBV5-1 to TRBJ2-6; the D gene is possibly TRBD1 (5 bases). The germline CDR1 and CDR2 sequences are SGHRS and YFSETQ. The CDR3 sequence is 18 residues long. V lost 4 bases to trimming and J lost 0 bases, with 17 bases between them. CDR3 in amino acids: CASSPFGQGSSGANVLTF. The CDR3 region has the DNA TGCGCCAGCAGCCCGTTCGGGCAGGGTAGCTCTGGGGCCAACGTCCTGACTTTC.

The CDR3 loop reads CASSQEIPVKWTGELFF. CDR3 bases: TGCGCCAGCAGCCAAGAAATCCCGGTTAAGTGGACCGGGGAGCTGTTTTTT. The chain joins TRBV4-1 to TRBJ2-2; D is uncertain. Trimming left V 0 bases short and J 5 bases short, with 16 bases between. The CDR3 spans 17 residues. Germline V gene sequence: CDR1 MGHRA, CDR2 YSYEKL.

This clone appeared a few times. The chain has TRBV30 and TRBJ1-6, with TRBD1 matching over 7 bases. Germline assignment: CDR1 GTSNPN and CDR2 SVGIG (reference sequence). The V segment lost 3 bases and the J segment 8 bases; nucleotides outside the gene matches: 10. The CDR3 extends over 15 amino acids. The CDR3 DNA sequence: TGTGCCTGGAGCCCCGGACAGGCCAGGGATTCACCCCTCCACTTT. This sequence encodes CAWSPGQARDSPLHF.